Listed here are 30 T cell receptor beta chains from one sample, sequenced in a study of blood T cell repertoires in COVID-19 (TCRdb year 2020). To prepare the library, the immunoSEQ multiplex PCR assay was applied. Not all clones reach the TCRdb copy of this immuneACCESS table, which keeps in-frame sequences only. Checked studies attribute under half of the gap to unresolved V genes and leave the rest unexplained. This sample holds tens of thousands of clones; roughly 90% were observed only once. The ten biggest clones cover 3.5% to 4% of the sample. The sample was peripheral blood. The receptors originated from a human donor in a cohort sampled during active COVID-19.

The chain has TRBV6-5 and TRBJ1-1; weak D call: TRBD1 (5 bases). CDR1 and CDR2 (germline): MNHEY, SVGAGI. Trimming stripped 4 bases from V and 3 bases from J, with 15 bases between. The CDR3 loop spans 15 amino acids. The CDR3 is CASSFRGSGDTEAFF. DNA for the CDR3: TGTGCCAGCAGTTTCCGGGGGTCTGGGGACACTGAAGCTTTCTTT.

The V and J genes are TRBV7-9 and TRBJ1-1, with D tentatively TRBD1 (6 bases). Looked up from germline, CDR1 is SEHNR and CDR2 is FQNEAQ (reference sequence). The CDR3 spans 12 residues. Trimming left V 5 bases short and J 6 bases short, with 10 bases between. The CDR3 reads CASSLTGPEAFF. The CDR3 DNA reads TGTGCCAGCAGCCTGACAGGCCCTGAAGCTTTCTTT.

V and J are TRBV29-1 and TRBJ2-1; 8 bases match TRBD1. CDR1 SQVTM and CDR2 ANQGSEA come from the germline V gene. The CDR3 spans 13 residues. Trimming removed 6 bases from V and 8 bases from J; junction bases left unmatched: 9. This chain's CDR3 is CSVTQGAVDEQFF. CDR3 nucleotide sequence: TGCAGCGTCACTCAGGGGGCAGTCGATGAGCAGTTCTTC.

The chain carries TRBV4-3 and TRBJ2-7; TRBD1 might be the D (6 bases). Between the trimmed V and J ends, which lost 4 bases and 0 bases, there was a span of 13 bases. This CDR3 spans 15 amino acids. Germline CDR1 LGHNA, CDR2 YSLEER. CDR3 region: CASSLMTGSSYEQYF. CDR3 coding DNA: TGCGCCAGCAGCCTAATGACAGGAAGCTCCTACGAGCAGTACTTC.

The chain has TRBV5-1 and TRBJ2-7, with 9 bases aligning to TRBD1. This CDR3 contains 15 residues. Germline CDR1 reads SGHRS; CDR2 reads YFSETQ. With V trimmed by 3 bases and J by 2 bases, 6 bases remained unmatched. The DNA for the CDR3 is TGCGCCAGCAGCTCTCCGGGACAGGGTGCCTACGAGCAGTACTTC. This encodes CASSSPGQGAYEQYF.

This chain uses TRBV28 with TRBJ2-2, with D unclear. The CDR3 contains 15 residues. Germline V gene sequence: CDR1 MDHEN, CDR2 SYDVKM. Trimming took 2 bases from V and 1 from J, leaving 8 bases between them. This CDR3 reads CASSLLGLNTGELFF. CDR3 DNA sequence: TGTGCCAGCAGTTTACTCGGGTTGAACACCGGGGAGCTGTTTTTT.

The CDR3 reads CASSVGHSTTYEQYF. CDR3 bases: TGTGCCAGCAGCGTAGGTCATTCAACTACCTACGAGCAGTACTTC. This rearrangement joins TRBV9 to TRBJ2-7; D uncertain. Trimming took 0 bases from V and 2 from J, leaving 12 bases between them. The CDR3 loop spans 15 amino acids. Per germline, CDR1 SGDLS and CDR2 YYNGEE.

The chain has TRBV19 and TRBJ2-7; 7 bases are a match to TRBD2. V was clipped by 5 bases and J by 6 bases; unmatched bases: 1. CDR3 length equals 11 residues. The V gene's germline CDR1 is LNHDA and CDR2 SQIVND (reference sequence). The DNA for the CDR3 is TGTGCCAGTAGTTGGGGGGGCGAGCAGTACTTC. Protein: CASSWGGEQYF. Using reference TRBV19 and TRBJ2-7 for the parts outside the CDR3, the full variable domain is DGGITQSPKYLFRKEGQNVTLSCEQNLNHDAMYWYRQDPGQGLRLIYYSQIVNDFQKGDIAEGYSVSREKKESFPLTVTSAQKNPTAFYLCASSWGGEQYFGPGTRLTVT.

This sequence joins TRBV14 and TRBJ1-3, with unresolved D. This CDR3 has 14 residues. Looked up from germline, CDR1 is SGHDN and CDR2 is FVKESK. The V gene lost 6 bases and the J gene lost 0 bases, with 9 bases spanning the gap. The CDR3 DNA reads TGTGCCAGCAGTCCCATTAGCTCTGGAAACACCATATATTTT. Protein: CASSPISSGNTIYF.

V gene TRBV24-1 combines with J gene TRBJ1-2, with D unresolved. The germline V and J ends were trimmed by 7 bases and 3 bases, with 11 bases remaining between them. This CDR3 has 13 amino acids. CDR1 is KGHDR and CDR2 is SFDVKD in the germline V gene. CDR3 DNA: TGTGCCACCAGATCCGACTCGGACTATGGCTACACCTTC. Its translation is CATRSDSDYGYTF.

V and J are TRBV9 and TRBJ2-1; unclear D gene. The CDR3 totals 14 residues. V was trimmed by 3 bases and J by 3 bases, leaving 10 bases between them. Germline V gene data show CDR1 as SGDLS and CDR2 as YYNGEE. The CDR3 nucleotides are TGTGCCAGCAGCGAAGACCTAGACTACAATGAGCAGTTCTTC. Encoded protein: CASSEDLDYNEQFF.

The chain links TRBV2 to TRBJ2-2; maybe TRBD2 (5 bases). The V gene lost 6 bases and the J gene lost 2 bases, with 13 bases spanning the gap. Germline CDR1 and CDR2: SNHLY and FYNNEI. This CDR3 is 15 amino acids long. The CDR3 spells CASRGTGSNTGELFF. For the CDR3, the DNA is TGTGCCAGCAGGGGCACGGGGAGTAACACCGGGGAGCTGTTTTTT. Full variable domain (missing parts from reference TRBV2 and TRBJ2-2): EPEVTQTPSHQVTQMGQEVILRCVPISNHLYFYWYRQILGQKVEFLVSFYNNEISEKSEIFDDQFSVERPDGSNFTLKIRSTKLEDSAMYFCASRGTGSNTGELFFGEGSRLTVL.

The V and J genes are TRBV4-3 and TRBJ2-7, with 9 positions matching TRBD2. CDR3 length equals 16 residues. V gave up 0 bases and J gave up 3 bases; unmatched junction bases: 6. In germline, CDR1 is LGHNA, CDR2 YSLEER. The CDR3 reads CASSQELLAGIYEQYF. The CDR3 nucleotides read TGCGCCAGCAGCCAAGAATTACTAGCGGGTATCTACGAGCAGTACTTC.

This chain connects TRBV7-9 to TRBJ2-7; D perhaps matches TRBD2 (7 bases). Germline CDR1 is SEHNR and CDR2 is FQNEAQ (reference sequence). The CDR3 is made up of 15 amino acids. Deletions cut 1 base from V and 4 bases from J, with 14 bases between. The CDR3 region has the DNA TGTGCCAGCAGCTTAGTGGGGGGGCGTCTATACGAGCAGTACTTC. Translated: CASSLVGGRLYEQYF.

This rearrangement joins TRBV19 to TRBJ1-2; TRBD1 aligns across 7 bases. The CDR3 has 16 residues. After removal of 8 bases from V and 6 bases from J, the junction contained 18 bases not matched to a gene. Per germline, CDR1 LNHDA and CDR2 SQIVND (reference sequence). This CDR3 is CASGRLGDRAEHGYTF. The CDR3 DNA is TGTGCCAGTGGACGTCTCGGGGACAGAGCAGAACATGGCTACACCTTC.

The chain combines TRBV18 with TRBJ2-1, with D perhaps matching TRBD2 (6 bases). The length of the CDR3 is 16 residues. Per the germline V gene, CDR1 is KGHSH and CDR2 is LQKENI. Trimming left V 2 bases short and J 4 bases short, with 15 bases between. The CDR3 DNA reads TGTGCCAGCTCACCAGTGTCTGGCGGGGATTACAATGAGCAGTTCTTC. Translating gives CASSPVSGGDYNEQFF.

The chain recombines TRBV29-1 with TRBJ2-7; TRBD2 might be the D (5 bases). The CDR3 runs to 14 residues. Germline V lookup: CDR1 SQVTM, CDR2 ANQGSEA. V lost 3 bases and J 2 bases, leaving 14 bases between the germline ends. The DNA of the CDR3 is TGCAGCGTTGAGTCCGAGGGTGTGACCTACGAGCAGTACTTC. Protein sequence: CSVESEGVTYEQYF.

The V gene is TRBV6-5, the J gene TRBJ1-1; 10 nucleotides agree with TRBD1. V lost 8 bases and J lost 5; bases outside the gene matches: 5. The CDR3 is 13 residues long. Germline V gives CDR1 MNHEY, CDR2 SVGAGI. The CDR3 DNA follows: TGTGCCAGCTGGAGACAGGGGGCTACTGAAGCTTTCTTT. This translates into CASWRQGATEAFF.

The chain couples TRBV19 to TRBJ2-3; TRBD1 aligns across 9 bases. J gave up 1 base and V 3 bases, and 2 bases lay outside the gene matches. Germline V CDR1 and CDR2: LNHDA, SQIVND (reference sequence). This CDR3 spans 15 amino acids. The CDR3 is CASSMRDRGTDTQYF. CDR3 in DNA: TGTGCCAGTAGTATGAGGGACAGGGGCACAGATACGCAGTATTTT.

This chain connects TRBV19 to TRBJ2-1; no clear D. There are 12 residues in the CDR3. V lost 5 bases and J 1 base, leaving 3 bases between the germline ends. The germline V gene has CDR1 LNHDA and CDR2 SQIVND (reference sequence). The CDR3 sequence is CASSRSYNEQFF. The DNA for the CDR3 is TGTGCCAGTAGTCGGTCCTACAATGAGCAGTTCTTC.

This clone was found once. This chain uses TRBV27 with TRBJ2-1, with 8 bases aligning to TRBD1. CDR1 and CDR2 from the germline V gene are MNHEY and SMNVEV (reference sequence). With 1 base clipped from V and 0 bases from J, the junction kept 14 bases outside the gene matches. The CDR3 sequence is 20 residues long. DNA for the CDR3: TGTGCCAGCAGTTTATGGTGGTCGGGACAGGTAGCACGCTCCTACAATGAGCAGTTCTTC. The encoded protein is CASSLWWSGQVARSYNEQFF.

V and J are TRBV27 and TRBJ2-7; 9 bases agree with TRBD1. After removal of 3 bases from V and 1 base from J, the junction contained 4 bases not matched to a gene. CDR1 is MNHEY, CDR2 SMNVEV, per germline (reference sequence). CDR3 length: 15 residues. The CDR3 reads CASSLSGTGSYEQYF. CDR3 DNA sequence: TGTGCCAGCAGTTTGTCCGGGACAGGGTCCTACGAGCAGTACTTC.

The chain joins TRBV29-1 to TRBJ2-3, with 8 bases fitting TRBD1. The CDR3 covers 13 residues. The germline gives CDR1 SQVTM, CDR2 ANQGSEA. The V segment lost 5 bases and the J segment 3 bases; nucleotides outside the gene matches: 4. CDR3 sequence (DNA): TGCAGCGTTCGGACAGGGAGGACAGATACGCAGTATTTT. Protein sequence: CSVRTGRTDTQYF.

This chain links TRBV2 with TRBJ2-1; the match to TRBD2 covers 13 bases. The CDR3 is made up of 14 amino acids. V lost 7 bases, J lost 8 bases, and 5 bases stayed unmatched. Per germline, CDR1 SNHLY and CDR2 FYNNEI. CDR3 in DNA: TGTGCCAGCACAGGGACTAGCGGGATTTATGAGCAGTTCTTC. It codes for CASTGTSGIYEQFF. Based on the CDR3 plus reference TRBV2 and TRBJ2-1, the full variable domain is EPEVTQTPSHQVTQMGQEVILRCVPISNHLYFYWYRQILGQKVEFLVSFYNNEISEKSEIFDDQFSVERPDGSNFTLKIRSTKLEDSAMYFCASTGTSGIYEQFFGPGTRLTVL.

The rearrangement links TRBV5-1 to TRBJ2-5; 8 bases map to TRBD1. Germline CDR1 SGHRS, CDR2 YFSETQ. The CDR3 is made up of 13 amino acids. V was pared by 5 bases and J by 5 bases, with 5 bases of the junction left unmatched. CDR3 residues: CASSGQGEETQYF. The CDR3 nucleotides are TGCGCCAGCAGTGGACAGGGTGAGGAGACCCAGTACTTC.

The chain uses TRBV5-1 and TRBJ2-3, with TRBD2 matching over 12 bases. The germline gives CDR1 SGHRS, CDR2 YFSETQ. V shed 0 bases and J 3 bases; nucleotides not matched to a gene: 5. The CDR3 totals 17 residues. CDR3 protein: CASSLDPTSGRTDTQYF. DNA for the CDR3: TGCGCCAGCAGCTTGGATCCGACTAGCGGGAGAACAGATACGCAGTATTTT. The complete variable domain, with remaining parts taken from reference TRBV5-1 and TRBJ2-3, reads KAGVTQTPRYLIKTRGQQVTLSCSPISGHRSVSWYQQTPGQGLQFLFEYFSETQRNKGNFPGRFSGRQFSNSRSEMNVSTLELGDSALYLCASSLDPTSGRTDTQYFGPGTRLTVL.

The chain has TRBV7-8 and TRBJ2-3; TRBD2 matches at 13 bases. This CDR3 is built from 17 residues. Germline assignment: CDR1 SGHVS and CDR2 FQNEAQ. With 5 bases clipped from V and 2 bases from J, the junction kept 7 bases outside the gene matches. CDR3: CASSPGLAGDFTDTQYF. DNA of the CDR3: TGTGCCAGCAGCCCCGGACTAGCGGGGGATTTCACAGATACGCAGTATTTT.

The chain employs TRBV9 and TRBJ1-2; 9 bases map to TRBD1. The CDR3 has 14 residues. V lost 0 bases, J lost 7 bases, and 4 bases stayed unmatched. CDR1 SGDLS and CDR2 YYNGEE come from the germline V gene. CDR3 sequence reads: CASSVERQGVGYTF. The DNA for the CDR3 is TGTGCCAGCAGCGTAGAGAGACAGGGGGTTGGCTACACCTTC.

V and J are TRBV11-2 and TRBJ1-3, with D uncertain. The germline V gene encodes CDR1 SGHAT and CDR2 FQNNGV. V was clipped by 1 base and J by 4 bases, with 20 bases between them. The CDR3 runs to 18 residues. CDR3 nucleotides: TGTGCCAGCAGCTTAGGACCGGGAAGAACTGGGAGCGGAAACACCATATATTTT. Translation gives CASSLGPGRTGSGNTIYF.

The J gene is TRBJ1-4, the V gene TRBV9, with TRBD1 identical over 9 bases. Germline CDR1 SGDLS, CDR2 YYNGEE. The CDR3 extends over 14 amino acids. V lost 4 bases, J lost 8 bases, and 6 bases stayed unmatched. The CDR3 spells CASSPGTGPEKLFF. In nucleotides, the CDR3 is TGTGCCAGCAGCCCTGGGACAGGGCCCGAAAAACTGTTTTTT.